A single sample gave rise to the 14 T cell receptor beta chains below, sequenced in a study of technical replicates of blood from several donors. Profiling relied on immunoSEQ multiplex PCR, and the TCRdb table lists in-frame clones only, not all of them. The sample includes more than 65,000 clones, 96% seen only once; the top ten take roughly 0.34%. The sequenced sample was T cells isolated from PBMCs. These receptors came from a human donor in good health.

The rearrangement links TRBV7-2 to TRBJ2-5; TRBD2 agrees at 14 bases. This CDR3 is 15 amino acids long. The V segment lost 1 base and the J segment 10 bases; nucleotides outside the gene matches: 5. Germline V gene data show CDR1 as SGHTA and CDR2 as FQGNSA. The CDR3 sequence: CASSLGLAGGGSQYF. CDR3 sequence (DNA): TGTGCCAGCAGCTTAGGACTAGCGGGAGGGGGGAGCCAGTACTTC.

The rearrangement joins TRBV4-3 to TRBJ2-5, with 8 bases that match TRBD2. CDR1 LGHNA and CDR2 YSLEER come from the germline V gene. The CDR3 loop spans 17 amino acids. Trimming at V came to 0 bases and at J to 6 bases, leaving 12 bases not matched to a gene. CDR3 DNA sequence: TGCGCCAGCAGCCAAGATTGGGGCGGGAGGTCTCTTCAGACCCAGTACTTC. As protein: CASSQDWGGRSLQTQYF.

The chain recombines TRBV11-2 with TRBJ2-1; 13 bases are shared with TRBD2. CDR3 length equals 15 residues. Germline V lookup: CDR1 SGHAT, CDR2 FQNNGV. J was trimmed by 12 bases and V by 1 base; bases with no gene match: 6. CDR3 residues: CASSLGTSGSGVQFF. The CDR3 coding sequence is TGTGCCAGCAGCTTAGGGACTAGCGGGAGCGGAGTGCAGTTCTTC. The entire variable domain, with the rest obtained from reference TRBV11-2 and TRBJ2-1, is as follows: EAGVAQSPRYKIIEKRQSVAFWCNPISGHATLYWYQQILGQGPKLLIQFQNNGVVDDSQLPKDRFSAERLKGVDSTLKIQPAKLEDSAVYLCASSLGTSGSGVQFFGPGTRLTVL.

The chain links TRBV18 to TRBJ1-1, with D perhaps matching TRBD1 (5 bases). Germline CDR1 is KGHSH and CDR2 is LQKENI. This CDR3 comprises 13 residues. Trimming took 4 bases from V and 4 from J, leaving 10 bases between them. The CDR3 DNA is TGTGCCAGCTCACTTAGGGGTAGCACTGAAGCTTTCTTT. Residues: CASSLRGSTEAFF.

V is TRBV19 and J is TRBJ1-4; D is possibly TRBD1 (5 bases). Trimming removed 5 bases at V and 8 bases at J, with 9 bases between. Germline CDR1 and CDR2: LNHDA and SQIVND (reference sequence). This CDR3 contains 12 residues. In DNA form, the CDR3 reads TGTGCCAGTAGTCGGGGGGGAGAAAAACTGTTTTTT. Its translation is CASSRGGEKLFF.

Written as DNA, the CDR3 is TGTGCCAGCAGCTCCACCCTAGAAATAGACAGCCCCTATGGCTACACCTTC. Encoded protein: CASSSTLEIDSPYGYTF. The rearrangement links TRBV7-9 to TRBJ1-2, with D possibly TRBD1 on 5 matching bases. V was trimmed by 4 bases and J by 4 bases, leaving 22 bases between them. Germline V gives CDR1 SEHNR, CDR2 FQNEAQ (reference sequence). This CDR3 region has 17 residues.

CDR3 region: CASRIRDSSYEQYF. As DNA, the CDR3 is TGTGCCAGTCGAATCCGGGACAGCTCCTACGAGCAGTACTTC. The chain carries TRBV19 and TRBJ2-7; TRBD1 aligns across 7 bases. The germline V gene has CDR1 LNHDA and CDR2 SQIVND (reference sequence). V lost 8 bases and J lost 0; bases outside the gene matches: 7. There are 14 residues in the CDR3.

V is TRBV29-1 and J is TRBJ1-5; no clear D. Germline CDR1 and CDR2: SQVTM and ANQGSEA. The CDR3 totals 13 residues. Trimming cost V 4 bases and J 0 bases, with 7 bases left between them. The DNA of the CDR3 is TGCAGCGTTGTTTATAATAGCAATCAGCCCCAGCATTTT. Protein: CSVVYNSNQPQHF.

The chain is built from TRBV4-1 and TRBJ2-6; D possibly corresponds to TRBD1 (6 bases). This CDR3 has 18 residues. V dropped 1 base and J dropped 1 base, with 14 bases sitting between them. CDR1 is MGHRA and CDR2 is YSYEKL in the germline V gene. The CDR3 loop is CASSQAWAGVSGANVLTF. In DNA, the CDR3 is TGCGCCAGCAGCCAAGCATGGGCAGGGGTTTCTGGGGCCAACGTCCTGACTTTC.

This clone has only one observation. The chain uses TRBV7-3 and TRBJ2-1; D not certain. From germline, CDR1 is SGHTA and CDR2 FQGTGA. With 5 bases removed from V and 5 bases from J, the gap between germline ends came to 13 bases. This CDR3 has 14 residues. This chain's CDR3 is CASSAAAANNEQFF. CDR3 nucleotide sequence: TGTGCCAGCAGCGCCGCGGCGGCTAACAATGAGCAGTTCTTC. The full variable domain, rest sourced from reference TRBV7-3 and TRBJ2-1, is GAGVSQTPSNKVTEKGKYVELRCDPISGHTALYWYRQSLGQGPEFLIYFQGTGAADDSGLPNDRFFAVRPEGSVSTLKIQRTERGDSAVYLCASSAAAANNEQFFGPGTRLTVL.

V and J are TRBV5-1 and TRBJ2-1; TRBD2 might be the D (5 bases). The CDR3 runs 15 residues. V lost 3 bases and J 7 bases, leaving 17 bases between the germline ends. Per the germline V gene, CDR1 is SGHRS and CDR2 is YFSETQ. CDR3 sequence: CASSYQGTGENEQFF. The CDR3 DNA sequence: TGCGCCAGCAGCTACCAAGGAACCGGGGAAAATGAGCAGTTCTTC.

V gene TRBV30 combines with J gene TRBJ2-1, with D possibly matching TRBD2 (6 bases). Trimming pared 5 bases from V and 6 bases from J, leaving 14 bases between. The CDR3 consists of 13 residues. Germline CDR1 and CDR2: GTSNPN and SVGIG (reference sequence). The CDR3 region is CAWANSGINEQFF. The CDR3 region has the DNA TGTGCCTGGGCAAATAGCGGTATCAATGAGCAGTTCTTC. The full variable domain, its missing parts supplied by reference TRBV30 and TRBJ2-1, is SQTIHQWPATLVQPVGSPLSLECTVEGTSNPNLYWYRQAAGRGLQLLFYSVGIGQISSEVPQNLSASRPQDRQFILSSKKLLLSDSGFYLCAWANSGINEQFFGPGTRLTVL.

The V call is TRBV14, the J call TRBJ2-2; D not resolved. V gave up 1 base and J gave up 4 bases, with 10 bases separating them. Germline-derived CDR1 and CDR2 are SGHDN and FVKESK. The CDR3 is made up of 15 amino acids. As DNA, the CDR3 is TGTGCCAGCAGCCAAGCTTATAGCATCACCGGGGAGCTGTTTTTT. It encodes CASSQAYSITGELFF.

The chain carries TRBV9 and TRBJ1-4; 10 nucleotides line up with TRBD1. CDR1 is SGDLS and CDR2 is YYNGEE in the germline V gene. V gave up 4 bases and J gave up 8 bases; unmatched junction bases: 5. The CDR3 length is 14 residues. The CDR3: CASSIGTGEEKLFF. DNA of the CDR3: TGTGCCAGCAGCATCGGGACAGGGGAAGAAAAACTGTTTTTT.